These T cell receptor beta chains were read from a single sample in a study of blood T cell repertoires in COVID-19. Data came from immunoSEQ multiplex PCR; TCRdb stores just in-frame clones and leaves some out. This repertoire shows some 150,000 clones, roughly 89% found once; its top ten account for approximately 4.3%. What was sequenced was PBMCs or T cells enriched from blood (not recorded which). All receptors come from a man aged 50-60 years who had recovered from COVID-19. The CDR3 runs from the conserved cysteine through the conserved F or W. The D gene is left open where the match is weak. The listing skips clone size in some rows; elsewhere it reads once, few, many or a size class.

j_call,clone_size,v_call,d_call,cdr3_nt,cdr3_aa
TRBJ1-6,.,TRBV21-1,.,TGTGCCAGCAGCTCTGAAGACAGGGGGCTACTTGATAATTCACCCCTCCACTTT,CASSSEDRGLLDNSPLHF
TRBJ1-5,.,TRBV6-6,.,TGTGCCAGCAGGGGGCAGGCGGGGCAGCCCCAGCATTTT,CASRGQAGQPQHF
TRBJ1-2,.,TRBV28,.,TGTGCCAGCAGCAACCCCGGGACATCCATGGGTGGCTACACCTTC,CASSNPGTSMGGYTF
TRBJ1-5,.,TRBV28,.,TGTGCCAGCAGCCAGAACAGCCCTGAAGGCAATCAGCCCCAGCATTTT,CASSQNSPEGNQPQHF
TRBJ1-1,.,TRBV7-2,.,TGTGCCAGCAGCTCCAACAGGGCGGGGGACTCTGAAGCTTTCTTT,CASSSNRAGDSEAFF
TRBJ2-5,.,TRBV4-1,TRBD2,TGCGCCAGCAGCCAAGATCAGGTCGGGGGGCAAGAGACCCAGTACTTC,CASSQDQVGGQETQYF
TRBJ1-2,.,TRBV7-2,.,TGTGCCAGCAGCTCTAGAGGGCGGGGGCCCCAAGACTATGGCTACACCTTC,CASSSRGRGPQDYGYTF
TRBJ1-1,.,TRBV12-3/TRBV12-4,.,TGTGCCAGCAGTTTGAGGAACACTGAAGCTTTCTTT,CASSLRNTEAFF
TRBJ1-2,.,TRBV10-2,TRBD1,TGCGCCAGCAGTGAGAGAGGACAGGGGGGTGGCTACACCTTC,CASSERGQGGGYTF
TRBJ1-3,.,TRBV7-9,TRBD1,TGTGCCAGCAGCAGGACAGGGGCTGGAAACACCATATATTTT,CASSRTGAGNTIYF
TRBJ2-1,.,TRBV6-5,TRBD2,TGTGCCAGCAGCCGCGCGGCGGGAGGCATCAATGAGCAGTTCTTC,CASSRAAGGINEQFF
TRBJ1-6,once,TRBV6-5,TRBD1,TGTGCCAGCAGTCGACAGGGATGGGGATCACCCCTCCACTTT,CASSRQGWGSPLHF
TRBJ1-2,.,TRBV3-1/TRBV3-2,TRBD1,TGTGCCAGCAGTCGGACAGGGTGGGGCTACACCTTC,CASSRTGWGYTF
TRBJ1-4,.,TRBV15,TRBD1,TGTGCCACCAGTAGGGACAGGGGGACAACTAATGAAAAACTGTTTTTT,CATSRDRGTTNEKLFF
TRBJ2-2,.,TRBV28,TRBD1,TGTGCCAGCAGGCCCTTTGGGACAGGGCCCGGGACCGGGGAGCTGTTTTTT,CASRPFGTGPGTGELFF
TRBJ1-2,.,TRBV5-6,.,TGTGCCAGCACCCTGAGTAACTATGGCTACACCTTC,CASTLSNYGYTF
TRBJ2-2,.,TRBV6-6,.,TGTGCCAGCAGTCCCGGAGTTGGAGCAACGAACACCGGGGAGCTGTTTTTT,CASSPGVGATNTGELFF
TRBJ1-1,.,TRBV9,.,TGTGCCAGCAGCGTTACAGGGAGAGTGAACACTGAAGCTTTCTTT,CASSVTGRVNTEAFF
TRBJ1-1,.,TRBV5-1,TRBD1,TGCGCCAGCAGGCCGAGGACAGGGGCAACTGAAGCTTTCTTT,CASRPRTGATEAFF
TRBJ2-3,.,TRBV28,TRBD1,TGTGCCAGCAGTTTGGGGACAGGCTACGCAGATACGCAGTATTTT,CASSLGTGYADTQYF
TRBJ1-4,.,TRBV27,.,TGTGCCAGCAAACCAGGGCCCTACGAAAAACTGTTTTTT,CASKPGPYEKLFF
TRBJ2-6,.,TRBV4-2,TRBD1,TGTGCCAGCAGCCCGGACAGGGACAGCTCTGGGGCCAACGTCCTGACTTTC,CASSPDRDSSGANVLTF